This TCR beta chain was retrieved from a study of T-cell reconstitution after alpha-beta-depleted transplantation in children listed by TCRdb under 2016. Looking at the study overall: The study quantitatively tracked T-cell immune reconstitution after TCRalphabeta/CD19-depleted allogeneic hematopoietic cell transplantation in children using TCR repertoire profiling.

The CDR1 and CDR2 encoded by the germline V gene are SGHRS and YFSETQ. The CDR3 contains 14 residues, cysteine and phenylalanine counted. The retained sequence is limited to the CDR3, 42 bases, with the frame set at the first base. Library prep was done by PCR. The instrument given in TCRdb is Illumina HiSeq 2500. To normalize quantification of the TCRbeta repertoire, the TCR libraries were built with molecular barcoding that relied on unique molecular identifiers. TCRdb itself trimmed the public reads at Q25 with fastp, ran MiXCR and retained productive beta chains. Each record represents a unique CDR3 protein, reported with the most common genes and DNA among its rows. The sample table records 600,000 to 700,000 distinct CDR3 sequences; roughly 15% of these occur just once. The ten top clones hold under 1.2% of the sample. About this clonotype itself: No cognate antigen has been identified for it. A much bigger clone sits one base away, suggesting this may be a read error.

The input for sequencing was PBMCs from the stem cell graft donor, taken from the stem cell graft. The V and J segments used are TRBV5-1 and TRBJ2-7; the D region possibly corresponds to TRBD2 (5 bases align). This TCR was recovered from a human donor who donated a stem cell graft to a child with acute myeloid leukemia. The nucleotide sequence reads as follows: TGCGCCAGCAGCTTGGTGTCGGGGTCCTACAAGCAGTACTTC. This encodes CASSLVSGSYKQYF.